The 20 T cell receptor beta chains reported below all come from one sample, sequenced in a study of CD8 T cells in Susac syndrome. With random hexamers, reverse transcription was performed on roughly 0.45 to 1 ug of RNA. TCRdb used MiXCR to reprocess the immunoSEQ multiplex PCR reads, holding one entry per CDR3 protein. The sample contains about 85,000 distinct CDR3 sequences, around 93% of which appear only once. The source material was CD8+ T cells from PBMCs. These receptors originate from a human donor with Susac syndrome.

The rearrangement links TRBV27 to TRBJ2-1; 7 bases are a match to TRBD1. Germline V gives CDR1 MNHEY, CDR2 SMNVEV (reference sequence). This CDR3 has 14 residues. The J segment lost 3 bases and the V segment lost 5 bases, leaving 4 bases of the junction unmatched. The CDR3 nucleotides are TGTGCCAGCAGTAGACAGGGATTCTACAATGAGCAGTTCTTC. Amino acid sequence: CASSRQGFYNEQFF.

The chain joins TRBV6-5 to TRBJ2-7; 10 nucleotides match TRBD2. Germline V gene sequence: CDR1 MNHEY, CDR2 SVGAGI. CDR3 size: 13 residues. V gave up 5 bases and J gave up 4 bases; unmatched junction bases: 2. The DNA of the CDR3 is TGTGCCAGCAGTAATAGCGGGAGGTACGAGCAGTACTTC. This encodes CASSNSGRYEQYF.

This chain joins TRBV21-1 and TRBJ2-7; TRBD2, the table's D call, was not compared with the DNA. TRBV21-1 is noted as a pseudogene. The length of the CDR3 is 16 residues. The CDR3 DNA reads as TGTGCCAGCACCGAGGGAGGAGGCGGGAGGGTATACGAGCAGTACTTC. Its translation: CASTEGGGGRVYEQYF.

J is TRBJ2-7 and V is TRBV29-1; TRBD1 matches 7 bases. Unmatched junction bases numbered 13, after V lost 5 bases and J lost 3 bases. The CDR3 has 15 amino acids. Germline V lookup: CDR1 SQVTM, CDR2 ANQGSEA. The CDR3 protein is CSVCFPGGTVYEQYF. In DNA, the CDR3 is TGCAGCGTTTGTTTCCCAGGGGGAACTGTCTACGAGCAGTACTTC.

The CDR3 sequence: CASSSGGSQVEQYF. The CDR3 region has the DNA TGTGCCAGCAGTAGTGGGGGGAGCCAGGTCGAGCAGTACTTC. V and J are TRBV27 and TRBJ2-7; D possibly corresponds to TRBD2 (6 bases). Trimming shortened V by 5 bases and J by 6 bases, and 17 bases separated the two germline ends. The CDR3 spans 14 residues. Germline CDR1 MNHEY, CDR2 SMNVEV (reference sequence).

J is TRBJ2-5 and V is TRBV20-1; D gene uncertain. Between the trimmed V and J ends, which lost 0 bases and 5 bases, there was a span of 19 bases. From germline, CDR1 is DFQATT and CDR2 SNEGSKA (reference sequence). This CDR3 contains 16 residues. CDR3 nucleotides: TGCAGTGCTAGAGATCGCTCGATAGCTATGATGGAGACCCAGTACTTC. Its translation is CSARDRSIAMMETQYF.

The chain employs TRBV12-3 or TRBV12-4 and TRBJ2-1, with 8 bases identical to TRBD1. V dropped 1 base and J dropped 4; count of bases not matched to a gene: 18. The CDR3 is 20 residues long. The CDR3: CASSLGLSVEGTGVYNEQFF. CDR3 bases: TGTGCCAGCAGTTTAGGACTTTCGGTAGAAGGGACAGGCGTTTACAATGAGCAGTTCTTC.

The chain is built from TRBV20-1 and TRBJ2-7; D is possibly TRBD1 or TRBD2 (5 bases each). Deletions cut 5 bases from V and 7 bases from J, with 12 bases between. The germline gives CDR1 DFQATT, CDR2 SNEGSKA (reference sequence). The CDR3 loop spans 11 amino acids. The DNA of the CDR3 is TGCAGTGCTTTCCGGGACGCTGAGCAGTACTTC. Translated, it gives CSAFRDAEQYF.

The gene calls are TRBV28 and TRBJ2-7; D may be TRBD1 (5 bases). The CDR3 is 14 residues long. Germline lookup yields CDR1 MDHEN and CDR2 SYDVKM. Trimming pared 7 bases from V and 3 bases from J, leaving 16 bases between. DNA for the CDR3: TGTGCCAGCACCTCAGGGATTTTAAACTACGAGCAGTACTTC. This gives the protein CASTSGILNYEQYF.

The chain couples TRBV28 to TRBJ2-7; tentatively, D is TRBD2 (5 bases). This CDR3 region has 12 residues. Germline lookup yields CDR1 MDHEN and CDR2 SYDVKM. The V end was cut by 9 bases, the J end by 2 bases, with 11 bases between. The chain's CDR3 is CASRDPAYEQYF. DNA for the CDR3: TGTGCCAGTCGGGATCCCGCCTACGAGCAGTACTTC.

The genes are TRBV29-1 and TRBJ2-5, with 13 positions matching TRBD2. The CDR3 consists of 16 residues. Germline CDR1 SQVTM, CDR2 ANQGSEA. With V trimmed by 4 bases and J by 0 bases, 5 bases remained unmatched. The CDR3 coding sequence is TGCAGCGTTGGGGGGACTAGCGGGATCGACCAAGAGACCCAGTACTTC. This sequence encodes CSVGGTSGIDQETQYF.

The rearrangement links TRBV27 to TRBJ2-1; 7 nucleotides match TRBD2. After removal of 7 bases from V and 5 bases from J, the junction contained 2 bases not matched to a gene. Germline V gene sequence: CDR1 MNHEY, CDR2 SMNVEV (reference sequence). This CDR3 contains 12 residues. The CDR3 region has the DNA TGTGCCAGCAACAGCGGGAACAATGAGCAGTTCTTC. It translates to CASNSGNNEQFF.

In regard to this clonotype: At one end, the junction sequence differs from germline, possibly due to a read error. The rearrangement links TRBV5-4 to TRBJ2-4, with D perhaps TRBD1 or TRBD2 (5 bases each). The CDR3 is 12 residues long. Germline V lookup: CDR1 SGHNT, CDR2 YYREEE (reference sequence). The CDR3 sequence is CASSFQGRFTHF. CDR3 DNA sequence: TGTGCCAGCAGCTTCCAGGGACGTTTTACCCACTTC.

V gene TRBV3-1 combines with J gene TRBJ2-1; the D gene is possibly TRBD2 (5 bases). Trimming removed 3 bases from V and 3 bases from J, with 9 bases in between. Germline V gene lookup returns CDR1 LGHDT and CDR2 YNNKEL (reference sequence). The CDR3 runs 14 residues. This CDR3 is CASSHGIDYNEQFF. CDR3 DNA: TGTGCCAGCAGCCACGGGATCGACTACAATGAGCAGTTCTTC.

This sequence joins TRBV20-1 and TRBJ2-3, with D possibly matching TRBD2 (5 bases). The CDR3 is made up of 16 amino acids. Per the germline V gene, CDR1 is DFQATT and CDR2 is SNEGSKA (reference sequence). Trimming took 3 bases from V and 2 from J, leaving 18 bases between them. The CDR3: CSASPRALDLTDTQYF. The DNA for the CDR3 is TGCAGTGCTAGCCCGCGTGCACTAGACCTCACAGATACGCAGTATTTT.

This clonotype was seen only once. This rearrangement joins TRBV20-1 to TRBJ2-5; 7 positions match TRBD2. Trimming took 3 bases from V and 4 from J; bases not matched to a gene: 11. CDR1 and CDR2 from the germline V gene are DFQATT and SNEGSKA (reference sequence). The CDR3 spans 15 residues. The CDR3 region has the DNA TGCAGTGCTAGCCCTAGCGGAGGGGACCTAGAGACCCAGTACTTC. It codes for CSASPSGGDLETQYF.

The rearrangement uses TRBV15 and TRBJ2-1; D gene uncertain. The CDR3 length is 12 residues. Germline-derived CDR1 and CDR2 are LNHNV and YYDKDF (reference sequence). V lost 5 bases to trimming and J lost 5 bases, with 7 bases between them. CDR3 nucleotide sequence: TGTGCCACCAGCGAGAGTCACAATGAGCAGTTCTTC. Encoded protein: CATSESHNEQFF.

The chain carries TRBV5-4 and TRBJ2-1, with TRBD2 matching over 12 bases. Germline V gives CDR1 SGHNT, CDR2 YYREEE (reference sequence). This CDR3 has 17 residues. V shed 2 bases and J 7 bases; nucleotides not matched to a gene: 10. CDR3 DNA: TGTGCCAGCAGCTTCCCTTCTAGCGGGAGGGCCAGAAATGAGCAGTTCTTC. Translation gives CASSFPSSGRARNEQFF.

J is TRBJ2-1 and V is TRBV20-1; 7 bases are shared with TRBD2. Germline CDR1 reads DFQATT; CDR2 reads SNEGSKA (reference sequence). The CDR3 consists of 14 residues. V lost 1 base, J lost 2 bases, and 2 bases stayed unmatched. Here the CDR3 DNA reads TGCAGTGCTAGAGGGCGGGAGCCCTACAATGAGCAGTTCTTC. Protein sequence: CSARGREPYNEQFF.

V usage is TRBV20-1 and J usage is TRBJ1-1; D unclear. Germline V CDR1 and CDR2: DFQATT, SNEGSKA (reference sequence). V lost 6 bases, J lost 1 base, and 18 bases lay in between. This CDR3 contains 15 residues. CDR3 sequence (DNA): TGCAGTGCCGGACTTCGTTGGGGAACGAACACTGAAGCTTTCTTT. Translating gives CSAGLRWGTNTEAFF.